These T cell receptor beta chains were read from a single sample in a study of cytomegalovirus exposure and HLA in healthy donors. Data came from immunoSEQ multiplex PCR; TCRdb stores just in-frame clones and leaves some out. Of 74,000 or so clones listed, more than 60% are singletons. The sequencing input was PBMCs. The origin of the receptors is a man aged 50-60 years in good health and CMV-seropositive. CDR3s include the opening cysteine and the closing phenylalanine or tryptophan. A D gene is named only where the DNA matches it firmly. Not every row has a clone size; where given, it reads once, few, many or a size class.

j_gene: TRBJ1-6
d_gene: -
abundance: -
v_gene: TRBV6-4
CDR3nt: TGTGCCAGCAGTGACTTCATATCCCCAGAACCGGGACAAATCTCGTCGATAGGGAATTCACCCCTCCACTTT
CDR3aa: CASSDFISPEPGQISSIGNSPLHF

j_gene: TRBJ2-1
d_gene: -
abundance: -
v_gene: TRBV9
CDR3nt: TGTGCCAGCAGCGAAACCGGGAGAGCCTACAATGAGCAGTTCTTC
CDR3aa: CASSETGRAYNEQFF

j_gene: TRBJ1-1
d_gene: TRBD1
abundance: -
v_gene: TRBV5-4
CDR3nt: TGTGCCAGCAGCTTCCGACAGGGAGGCCCGAACACTGAAGCTTTCTTT
CDR3aa: CASSFRQGGPNTEAFF

j_gene: TRBJ2-7
d_gene: -
abundance: -
v_gene: TRBV18
CDR3nt: TGTGCCAGCTCACCATCCCTAGGACAATTCGAGCAGTACTTC
CDR3aa: CASSPSLGQFEQYF

j_gene: TRBJ2-5
d_gene: -
abundance: -
v_gene: TRBV10-1
CDR3nt: TGCGCCAGCAGTTCCCGGAGGGGAGAGACCCAGTACTTC
CDR3aa: CASSSRRGETQYF

j_gene: TRBJ2-6
d_gene: -
abundance: -
v_gene: TRBV28
CDR3nt: TGTGCCAGCAGTTTATATCCAGGCTCTGGGGCCAACGGCCTGACTTTC
CDR3aa: CASSLYPGSGANGLTF

j_gene: TRBJ2-7
d_gene: -
abundance: -
v_gene: TRBV11-3
CDR3nt: TGTGCCAGCAGCCTCGAACGGGGTGAGCAGTACTTC
CDR3aa: CASSLERGEQYF

j_gene: TRBJ2-2
d_gene: TRBD1
abundance: -
v_gene: TRBV6-4
CDR3nt: TGTGCCAGCAGTGGGACCCCGGGACAGGGAACCGGGGAGCTGTTTTTT
CDR3aa: CASSGTPGQGTGELFF

j_gene: TRBJ2-6
d_gene: -
abundance: -
v_gene: TRBV29-1
CDR3nt: TGCAGCGTTGCGGGACATACCTCTGGGGCCAACGTCCTGACTTTC
CDR3aa: CSVAGHTSGANVLTF

j_gene: TRBJ1-1
d_gene: TRBD1
abundance: -
v_gene: TRBV4-1
CDR3nt: TGCGCCAGCAGCCAAGATAACAGGGGGCGCGGCACTGAAGCTTTCTTT
CDR3aa: CASSQDNRGRGTEAFF

j_gene: TRBJ2-5
d_gene: TRBD1
abundance: -
v_gene: TRBV7-7
CDR3nt: TGTGCCAGCAGCTTAGGTGACAGGGGAACGGAGACCCAGTACTTC
CDR3aa: CASSLGDRGTETQYF

j_gene: TRBJ2-1
d_gene: TRBD2
abundance: -
v_gene: TRBV27
CDR3nt: TGTGCCAGCACTAAACATTCAGCGGGAGGGCCGGATGAGCAGTTCTTC
CDR3aa: CASTKHSAGGPDEQFF

j_gene: TRBJ2-7
d_gene: TRBD2
abundance: -
v_gene: TRBV7-9
CDR3nt: TGTGCCAGCAGCCCCTGGACTAGTTCCTACGAGCAGTACTTC
CDR3aa: CASSPWTSSYEQYF

j_gene: TRBJ2-1
d_gene: TRBD2
abundance: -
v_gene: TRBV7-2
CDR3nt: TGTGCCAGCAGCTTAGAGTCTAGCGGGAGAGGTGAGCAGTTCTTC
CDR3aa: CASSLESSGRGEQFF

j_gene: TRBJ2-3
d_gene: -
abundance: -
v_gene: TRBV6-5
CDR3nt: TGTGCCAGCAATAAGGGGCTCCGAGATACGCAGTATTTT
CDR3aa: CASNKGLRDTQYF

j_gene: TRBJ1-4
d_gene: TRBD1
abundance: once
v_gene: TRBV7-9
CDR3nt: TGTGCCAGCAGCTTAGGTACAGGGGAGGCGGAAAAACTGTTTTTT
CDR3aa: CASSLGTGEAEKLFF

j_gene: TRBJ1-1
d_gene: -
abundance: -
v_gene: TRBV6-4
CDR3nt: TGTGCCAGCAGTGCCTCAAGTACAGCTGAAGCTTTCTTT
CDR3aa: CASSASSTAEAFF

j_gene: TRBJ1-4
d_gene: -
abundance: -
v_gene: TRBV13
CDR3nt: TGTGCCAGCAGCCGAGAAAAGGGGGTCGGTTTCACTAATGAAAAACTGTTTTTT
CDR3aa: CASSREKGVGFTNEKLFF

j_gene: TRBJ2-1
d_gene: TRBD2
abundance: -
v_gene: TRBV9
CDR3nt: TGTGCCAGCAGCGTGACCAGCGGGACTTACAATGAGCAGTTCTTC
CDR3aa: CASSVTSGTYNEQFF

j_gene: TRBJ2-5
d_gene: TRBD2
abundance: -
v_gene: TRBV7-8
CDR3nt: TGTGCCAGCAGCAGGGGGACTAGCGGCACCCAAGAGACCCAGTACTTC
CDR3aa: CASSRGTSGTQETQYF

j_gene: TRBJ2-7
d_gene: -
abundance: -
v_gene: TRBV19
CDR3nt: TGTGCCAGTAGTACACAACAGGGAGACGAGCAGTACTTC
CDR3aa: CASSTQQGDEQYF

j_gene: TRBJ1-1
d_gene: -
abundance: -
v_gene: TRBV27
CDR3nt: TGTGCCAGCAGCAGACAGTCCCGAATGAACACTGAAGCTTTCTTT
CDR3aa: CASSRQSRMNTEAFF

j_gene: TRBJ2-4
d_gene: TRBD2
abundance: -
v_gene: TRBV2
CDR3nt: TGTGCCACCAGAACTAGCGAGGCCAAAAACATTCAGTACTTC
CDR3aa: CATRTSEAKNIQYF

j_gene: TRBJ2-7
d_gene: TRBD1
abundance: -
v_gene: TRBV27
CDR3nt: TGTGCCAGCAGACTTTTGACAGGGGCGCACTACGAGCAGTACTTC
CDR3aa: CASRLLTGAHYEQYF

j_gene: TRBJ1-2
d_gene: TRBD1
abundance: -
v_gene: TRBV10-2
CDR3nt: TGCGCCAGCAGTGAATCGCGATTGGGGCAGGGGGCATCTGGCTACACCTTC
CDR3aa: CASSESRLGQGASGYTF

j_gene: TRBJ2-1
d_gene: TRBD1
abundance: -
v_gene: TRBV7-3
CDR3nt: TGTGCCAGCAGCTCCAATCCCTTCTCCCGGGACAGGTCTCTCTACAATGAGCAGTTCTTC
CDR3aa: CASSSNPFSRDRSLYNEQFF

j_gene: TRBJ2-7
d_gene: -
abundance: -
v_gene: TRBV7-9
CDR3nt: TGTGCCAGCAGCGCCCCGGGAGAGAACGAGCAGTACTTC
CDR3aa: CASSAPGENEQYF

j_gene: TRBJ2-1
d_gene: TRBD2
abundance: -
v_gene: TRBV5-6
CDR3nt: TGTGCCAGCAGCTTGCTGGGGCAGGGACTAGCGGGAGCCCATGAGCAGTTCTTC
CDR3aa: CASSLLGQGLAGAHEQFF

j_gene: TRBJ1-2
d_gene: -
abundance: -
v_gene: TRBV2
CDR3nt: TGTGCCAGCAGTGATGGCCCAGCCAGGGGCTACACCTTC
CDR3aa: CASSDGPARGYTF

j_gene: TRBJ2-5
d_gene: TRBD1
abundance: -
v_gene: TRBV2
CDR3nt: TGTGCCAGCAGTGATTTCGGGGACAGGGTAAACCAGTACTTC
CDR3aa: CASSDFGDRVNQYF

j_gene: TRBJ1-1
d_gene: -
abundance: few
v_gene: TRBV5-1
CDR3nt: TGCGCCAGCAGCTTGGGGACAGCGAACACTGAAGCTTTCTTT
CDR3aa: CASSLGTANTEAFF

j_gene: TRBJ2-1
d_gene: TRBD2
abundance: -
v_gene: TRBV9
CDR3nt: TGTGCCAGCAGCGTAGGTGGACTAGCGGGGGTCGACAATGAGCAGTTCTTC
CDR3aa: CASSVGGLAGVDNEQFF

j_gene: TRBJ2-1
d_gene: -
abundance: -
v_gene: TRBV5-1
CDR3nt: TGCGCCAGCAGCTCACAGCCCCCCTTGGTCAATGAGCAGTTCTTC
CDR3aa: CASSSQPPLVNEQFF

j_gene: TRBJ2-7
d_gene: -
abundance: -
v_gene: TRBV25-1
CDR3nt: TGTGCCAGCAGTTACCCGACCGGGATAGGCCCTTCGGAGCAGTACTTC
CDR3aa: CASSYPTGIGPSEQYF

j_gene: TRBJ2-7
d_gene: TRBD1
abundance: -
v_gene: TRBV19
CDR3nt: TGTGCCAGTAAGGGGGACAGGACCTCCTACGAGCAGTACTTC
CDR3aa: CASKGDRTSYEQYF

j_gene: TRBJ2-1
d_gene: -
abundance: few
v_gene: TRBV9
CDR3nt: TGTGCCAGCAGCGTAGAGGGGAACAACAATGAGCAGTTCTTC
CDR3aa: CASSVEGNNNEQFF

j_gene: TRBJ2-1
d_gene: -
abundance: once
v_gene: TRBV28
CDR3nt: TGTGCCAGCAGTACAGCTCAGGGTGTCCAGGCATGGGAGGCCTTCTACAATGAGCAGTTCTTC
CDR3aa: CASSTAQGVQAWEAFYNEQFF